The rows below give T cell receptor beta chains drawn from one sample of a study of technical replicates of blood from a handful of donors. Generated by immunoSEQ multiplex PCR, the TCRdb table keeps only in-frame clones and is missing some. There are about 75,000 clones in the sample; about 97% occur only once, and roughly 0.17% lies in the top ten. The specimen was T cells isolated from PBMCs. These receptors were obtained from a human donor in good health. CDR3s include the opening cysteine and the closing phenylalanine or tryptophan. The D gene is left open where the match is weak. The size entry is marked missing in some rows and otherwise reads once, few, many or a size class.

v_gene: TRBV11-2
d_gene: TRBD1
j_gene: TRBJ1-1
abundance: NA
CDR3aa: CASSLDLTGSEAFF
CDR3nt: TGTGCCAGCAGCTTAGACCTGACAGGGTCTGAAGCTTTCTTT

v_gene: TRBV9
d_gene: NA
j_gene: TRBJ2-3
abundance: NA
CDR3aa: CASSEQGLVFTDTQYF
CDR3nt: TGTGCCAGCAGTGAGCAGGGGCTCGTATTCACAGATACGCAGTATTTT

v_gene: TRBV5-1
d_gene: TRBD2
j_gene: TRBJ2-7
abundance: NA
CDR3aa: CASSIHFGGVNEQYF
CDR3nt: TGCGCCAGCAGCATCCATTTCGGGGGGGTTAACGAGCAGTACTTC

v_gene: TRBV29-1
d_gene: NA
j_gene: TRBJ2-1
abundance: NA
CDR3aa: CSVSDSGQFF
CDR3nt: TGCAGCGTTTCGGACAGCGGGCAGTTCTTC

v_gene: TRBV4-2
d_gene: TRBD2
j_gene: TRBJ2-2
abundance: NA
CDR3aa: CASSPVAGTGELFF
CDR3nt: TGTGCCAGCAGCCCGGTAGCGGGCACCGGGGAGCTGTTTTTT

v_gene: TRBV11-2
d_gene: TRBD1
j_gene: TRBJ2-7
abundance: NA
CDR3aa: CASSAIDRGAYEQYF
CDR3nt: TGTGCCAGCAGCGCAATAGACAGGGGGGCCTACGAGCAGTACTTC

v_gene: TRBV5-4
d_gene: NA
j_gene: TRBJ1-4
abundance: NA
CDR3aa: CASSLGQLNEKLFF
CDR3nt: TGTGCCAGCAGCCTAGGACAGCTTAATGAAAAACTGTTTTTT

v_gene: TRBV27
d_gene: TRBD1
j_gene: TRBJ2-7
abundance: NA
CDR3aa: CASSSRRQGARYEQYF
CDR3nt: TGTGCCAGCAGTTCAAGGAGGCAGGGGGCGAGGTACGAGCAGTACTTC

v_gene: TRBV6-1
d_gene: NA
j_gene: TRBJ2-7
abundance: NA
CDR3aa: CASSLSFYEQYF
CDR3nt: TGTGCCAGCAGCCTCTCTTTCTACGAGCAGTACTTC

v_gene: TRBV28
d_gene: NA
j_gene: TRBJ2-7
abundance: NA
CDR3aa: CASSPRQQQYF
CDR3nt: TGTGCCAGCAGTCCAAGACAGCAGCAGTACTTC

v_gene: TRBV5-1
d_gene: NA
j_gene: TRBJ1-5
abundance: NA
CDR3aa: CASSLDGERGQPQHF
CDR3nt: TGCGCCAGCAGCTTGGACGGGGAACGGGGTCAGCCCCAGCATTTT

v_gene: TRBV4-1
d_gene: TRBD1
j_gene: TRBJ1-6
abundance: NA
CDR3aa: CASSRQGGSPLHF
CDR3nt: TGCGCCAGCAGCCGCCAGGGGGGTTCACCCCTCCACTTT

v_gene: TRBV19
d_gene: NA
j_gene: TRBJ1-5
abundance: NA
CDR3aa: CASSSVDSQPQHF
CDR3nt: TGTGCCAGTAGTTCAGTAGACAGTCAGCCCCAGCATTTT

v_gene: TRBV28
d_gene: TRBD1
j_gene: TRBJ1-2
abundance: NA
CDR3aa: CASRRGTGVYTF
CDR3nt: TGTGCCAGCAGGAGAGGGACAGGGGTCTACACCTTC

v_gene: TRBV6-6
d_gene: NA
j_gene: TRBJ2-3
abundance: NA
CDR3aa: CATWRQDRTDTQYF
CDR3nt: TGTGCCACCTGGAGACAGGATCGCACAGATACGCAGTATTTT

v_gene: TRBV2
d_gene: TRBD2
j_gene: TRBJ2-1
abundance: NA
CDR3aa: CASSEVRLAVYNEQFF
CDR3nt: TGTGCCAGCAGTGAAGTAAGACTAGCGGTTTACAATGAGCAGTTCTTC

v_gene: TRBV29-1
d_gene: NA
j_gene: TRBJ1-2
abundance: NA
CDR3aa: CSVEMGAGAGYTF
CDR3nt: TGCAGCGTTGAAATGGGGGCGGGAGCTGGCTACACCTTC

v_gene: TRBV5-1
d_gene: NA
j_gene: TRBJ1-1
abundance: NA
CDR3aa: CASSLVQSTEAFF
CDR3nt: TGCGCCAGCAGCTTGGTACAAAGCACTGAAGCTTTCTTT

v_gene: TRBV18
d_gene: TRBD2
j_gene: TRBJ2-7
abundance: NA
CDR3aa: CASSPLAGSEQYF
CDR3nt: TGTGCCAGCTCACCATTAGCGGGATCCGAGCAGTACTTC

v_gene: TRBV5-4
d_gene: TRBD2
j_gene: TRBJ2-2
abundance: NA
CDR3aa: CASSLASSGGGTGELFF
CDR3nt: TGTGCCAGCAGCTTGGCGTCTAGCGGGGGGGGTACCGGGGAGCTGTTTTTT

v_gene: TRBV5-5
d_gene: NA
j_gene: TRBJ2-5
abundance: NA
CDR3aa: CASSIGQEGKTQYF
CDR3nt: TGTGCCAGCAGCATCGGACAGGAGGGTAAGACCCAGTACTTC

v_gene: TRBV27
d_gene: NA
j_gene: TRBJ2-3
abundance: NA
CDR3aa: CASSLRSARADTQYF
CDR3nt: TGTGCCAGCAGTCTACGGTCCGCACGGGCAGATACGCAGTATTTT

v_gene: TRBV7-6
d_gene: NA
j_gene: TRBJ1-1
abundance: NA
CDR3aa: CASSPAGGAEAFF
CDR3nt: TGTGCCAGCAGCCCAGCCGGCGGAGCTGAAGCTTTCTTT

v_gene: TRBV2
d_gene: NA
j_gene: TRBJ2-7
abundance: NA
CDR3aa: CASTPRRDTYEQYF
CDR3nt: TGTGCCAGCACCCCCCGGAGAGATACCTACGAGCAGTACTTC

v_gene: TRBV7-2
d_gene: NA
j_gene: TRBJ1-2
abundance: NA
CDR3aa: CASSPRGGDNYGYTF
CDR3nt: TGTGCCAGCAGCCCCCGGGGGGGGGATAACTATGGCTACACCTTC

v_gene: TRBV11-3
d_gene: NA
j_gene: TRBJ2-7
abundance: NA
CDR3aa: CASSSDSSYEQYF
CDR3nt: TGTGCCAGCAGCTCCGACAGTTCCTACGAGCAGTACTTC

v_gene: TRBV6-5
d_gene: NA
j_gene: TRBJ2-7
abundance: NA
CDR3aa: CASSPGREPYEQYF
CDR3nt: TGTGCCAGCTCCCCCGGCAGGGAACCCTACGAGCAGTACTTC

v_gene: TRBV7-2
d_gene: NA
j_gene: TRBJ2-1
abundance: NA
CDR3aa: CASRPSGYEQFF
CDR3nt: TGTGCCAGCAGGCCTTCAGGTTATGAGCAGTTCTTC

v_gene: TRBV7-3
d_gene: NA
j_gene: TRBJ1-6
abundance: NA
CDR3aa: CASSAQGPNSPLHF
CDR3nt: TGTGCCAGCAGCGCACAGGGACCTAATTCACCCCTCCACTTT

v_gene: TRBV5-1
d_gene: NA
j_gene: TRBJ2-3
abundance: NA
CDR3aa: CASSLEQGTDTQYF
CDR3nt: TGCGCCAGCAGCTTGGAACAGGGCACAGATACGCAGTATTTT

v_gene: TRBV5-1
d_gene: TRBD2
j_gene: TRBJ2-3
abundance: NA
CDR3aa: CASSLAGGRSDTQYF
CDR3nt: TGCGCCAGCAGCTTAGCGGGGGGGCGGTCAGATACGCAGTATTTT

v_gene: TRBV6-5
d_gene: TRBD2
j_gene: TRBJ2-2
abundance: NA
CDR3aa: CATLILAGDTGELFF
CDR3nt: TGTGCCACCCTCATCCTAGCGGGAGACACCGGGGAGCTGTTTTTT

v_gene: TRBV4-1
d_gene: TRBD1
j_gene: TRBJ1-2
abundance: NA
CDR3aa: CASSQPDRNHYGYTF
CDR3nt: TGCGCCAGCAGCCAGCCGGACAGGAACCATTATGGCTACACCTTC

v_gene: TRBV6-6
d_gene: TRBD2
j_gene: TRBJ2-2
abundance: NA
CDR3aa: CASSYAGTSGTGELFF
CDR3nt: TGTGCCAGCAGTTACGCCGGGACTAGCGGGACCGGGGAGCTGTTTTTT

v_gene: TRBV5-4
d_gene: TRBD1
j_gene: TRBJ2-7
abundance: once
CDR3aa: CASSYRPDRDEQYF
CDR3nt: TGTGCCAGCAGCTACCGACCGGACAGGGACGAGCAGTACTTC

v_gene: TRBV30
d_gene: TRBD1
j_gene: TRBJ1-1
abundance: once
CDR3aa: CAWSVGGTDNTEAFF
CDR3nt: TGTGCCTGGAGTGTAGGGGGGACAGACAACACTGAAGCTTTCTTT

v_gene: TRBV4-2
d_gene: NA
j_gene: TRBJ1-1
abundance: NA
CDR3aa: CASSQGSGGVEAFF
CDR3nt: TGTGCCAGCAGCCAAGGTTCGGGGGGGGTTGAAGCTTTCTTT

v_gene: TRBV18
d_gene: NA
j_gene: TRBJ1-2
abundance: NA
CDR3aa: CASSTGDNYGYTF
CDR3nt: TGTGCCAGCTCAACGGGGGATAACTATGGCTACACCTTC

v_gene: TRBV7-8
d_gene: TRBD1
j_gene: TRBJ2-7
abundance: NA
CDR3aa: CASSFHGQGGAIRSSYEQYF
CDR3nt: TGTGCCAGCAGCTTCCACGGACAAGGGGGCGCGATTAGGAGCTCCTACGAGCAGTACTTC

v_gene: TRBV5-1
d_gene: TRBD1
j_gene: TRBJ1-5
abundance: once
CDR3aa: CASSPTGEHQPQHF
CDR3nt: TGCGCCAGCAGCCCGACAGGGGAACATCAGCCCCAGCATTTT

v_gene: TRBV2
d_gene: NA
j_gene: TRBJ1-6
abundance: NA
CDR3aa: CASSDLQEYVRPLHF
CDR3nt: TGTGCCAGCAGTGACCTACAGGAGTATGTGAGACCCCTCCACTTT

v_gene: TRBV10-2
d_gene: NA
j_gene: TRBJ2-5
abundance: NA
CDR3aa: CASSEGGRETQYF
CDR3nt: TGCGCCAGCAGTGAGGGGGGGAGGGAGACCCAGTACTTC

v_gene: TRBV27
d_gene: NA
j_gene: TRBJ2-3
abundance: NA
CDR3aa: CASSKLAPSTDTQYF
CDR3nt: TGTGCCAGCAGCAAGTTAGCGCCCAGCACAGATACGCAGTATTTT

v_gene: TRBV28
d_gene: TRBD1
j_gene: TRBJ1-5
abundance: once
CDR3aa: CASSTPGGEGNQPQHF
CDR3nt: TGTGCCAGCAGTACCCCAGGGGGCGAAGGCAATCAGCCCCAGCATTTT

v_gene: TRBV13
d_gene: TRBD2
j_gene: TRBJ2-3
abundance: NA
CDR3aa: CASSLLAGERTQYF
CDR3nt: TGTGCCAGCAGCTTGCTAGCGGGGGAGCGGACGCAGTATTTT

v_gene: TRBV28
d_gene: NA
j_gene: TRBJ1-2
abundance: NA
CDR3aa: CASSLLFHRDGYTF
CDR3nt: TGTGCCAGCAGTTTATTGTTCCACAGGGATGGCTACACCTTC

v_gene: TRBV4-1
d_gene: TRBD1
j_gene: TRBJ1-5
abundance: NA
CDR3aa: CASSLKDRGRGQPQHF
CDR3nt: TGCGCCAGCAGCCTAAAGGACAGGGGGCGAGGTCAGCCCCAGCATTTT

v_gene: TRBV6-5
d_gene: NA
j_gene: TRBJ1-2
abundance: NA
CDR3aa: CASSYGLLRGYGYTF
CDR3nt: TGTGCCAGCAGTTACGGACTTCTCCGGGGTTATGGCTACACCTTC

v_gene: TRBV10-1
d_gene: NA
j_gene: TRBJ2-6
abundance: NA
CDR3aa: CASSQTRTGANVLTF
CDR3nt: TGCGCCAGCAGCCAGACTAGGACTGGGGCCAACGTCCTGACTTTC

v_gene: TRBV15
d_gene: NA
j_gene: TRBJ2-3
abundance: NA
CDR3aa: CATSRVEVPDTQYF
CDR3nt: TGTGCCACCAGCAGAGTCGAGGTTCCAGATACGCAGTATTTT

v_gene: TRBV11-2
d_gene: NA
j_gene: TRBJ1-4
abundance: NA
CDR3aa: CASSSSFRGGSNEKLFF
CDR3nt: TGTGCCAGCAGCTCCTCTTTTCGGGGTGGCAGTAATGAAAAACTGTTTTTT

v_gene: TRBV11-2
d_gene: NA
j_gene: TRBJ1-4
abundance: NA
CDR3aa: CASSPPRASNEKLFF
CDR3nt: TGTGCCAGCAGCCCCCCCAGGGCCTCTAATGAAAAACTGTTTTTT

v_gene: TRBV27
d_gene: TRBD2
j_gene: TRBJ2-7
abundance: NA
CDR3aa: CASSSVKGLAVHEQYF
CDR3nt: TGTGCCAGCAGTTCCGTTAAGGGACTAGCTGTCCACGAGCAGTACTTC

v_gene: TRBV6-1
d_gene: NA
j_gene: TRBJ1-1
abundance: NA
CDR3aa: CASSELGSTNTEAFF
CDR3nt: TGTGCCAGCAGTGAATTGGGCAGCACGAACACTGAAGCTTTCTTT

v_gene: TRBV2
d_gene: TRBD2
j_gene: TRBJ2-1
abundance: NA
CDR3aa: CASSGLALTYNEQFF
CDR3nt: TGTGCCAGCAGCGGACTAGCGCTTACCTACAATGAGCAGTTCTTC

v_gene: TRBV11-2
d_gene: TRBD1
j_gene: TRBJ1-1
abundance: NA
CDR3aa: CASSSNRGGAEAFF
CDR3nt: TGTGCCAGCAGCTCCAACAGGGGTGGAGCTGAAGCTTTCTTT

v_gene: TRBV4-1
d_gene: NA
j_gene: TRBJ1-2
abundance: once
CDR3aa: CASSQVETGPGYTF
CDR3nt: TGCGCCAGCAGCCAAGTCGAGACAGGTCCTGGCTACACCTTC

v_gene: TRBV28
d_gene: NA
j_gene: TRBJ2-3
abundance: NA
CDR3aa: CASSKNREKPSDTQYF
CDR3nt: TGTGCCAGCAGCAAGAACAGGGAAAAGCCCTCAGATACGCAGTATTTT

v_gene: TRBV7-8
d_gene: TRBD2
j_gene: TRBJ2-4
abundance: NA
CDR3aa: CASSPGLAGEAAKNIQYF
CDR3nt: TGTGCCAGCAGCCCCGGACTAGCGGGAGAGGCGGCCAAAAACATTCAGTACTTC

v_gene: TRBV19
d_gene: TRBD1
j_gene: TRBJ1-2
abundance: NA
CDR3aa: CATTSGTGAYGYTF
CDR3nt: TGTGCCACAACATCGGGGACAGGGGCCTATGGCTACACCTTC